This is a list of T cell receptor beta chains from one sample in a study of T cell clonotyping in hematopoietic cell transplantation. TCRdb's copy holds only in-frame clones and misses some; the assay was immunoSEQ multiplex PCR. The data contain 1,600 or so clones, roughly 92% of them singletons. Material: peripheral blood mononuclear cells, obtained before stem cell transplant. The receptors stem from a woman aged 50 to 65 with acute myeloid leukemia. Some clones in this sample may be carry-over from other donors' samples. CDR3s include the opening cysteine and the closing phenylalanine or tryptophan. D genes are given only for firm matches. Clone size appears in some rows only: once, few, many, or a class for an expanded clone.

>TRBV9|TRBJ2-1|TRBD2|few
CASSVGWGGGTYNEQFF
TGTGCCAGCAGCGTGGGGTGGGGGGGAGGCACCTACAATGAGCAGTTCTTC
>TRBV5-4|TRBJ1-1|TRBD1|.
CASNEQGLGTEAFF
TGTGCCAGCAACGAACAGGGGTTGGGCACTGAAGCTTTCTTT
>TRBV29-1|TRBJ1-4|.|.
CSILRATASGEKLFF
TGCAGCATCCTTCGGGCTACAGCCTCGGGTGAAAAACTGTTTTTT
>TRBV7-3|TRBJ2-7|.|.
CASSFGRSYEQYF
TGTGCCAGCAGCTTCGGCAGATCCTACGAGCAGTACTTC
>TRBV10-3|TRBJ2-2|.|.
CAISESTENTGELFF
TGTGCCATCAGTGAGTCCACGGAGAACACCGGGGAGCTGTTTTTT
>TRBV30|TRBJ1-3|.|.
CAWSGIGAGNTIYF
TGTGCCTGGAGTGGAATAGGGGCCGGAAACACCATATATTTT
>TRBV19|TRBJ1-5|.|.
CASSITGSRGQPQHF
TGTGCCAGTAGTATAACCGGGAGCAGAGGGCAGCCCCAGCATTTT
>TRBV6-6|TRBJ1-3|.|once
CASSSPGAGNTIYF
TGTGCCAGCAGTTCTCCGGGGGCAGGAAACACCATATATTTT
>TRBV11-1|TRBJ2-2|TRBD1|.
CASSPNPGQGGSTGELFF
TGTGCCAGCAGCCCCAATCCGGGACAGGGAGGGAGCACCGGGGAGCTGTTTTTT
>TRBV4-3|TRBJ2-2|TRBD1|.
CASSQSNRGLNTGELFF
TGCGCCAGCAGCCAGAGCAACAGGGGGTTGAACACCGGGGAGCTGTTTTTT
>TRBV19|TRBJ1-1|.|.
CASNSQGMNTEAFF
TGTGCCAGTAATTCGCAGGGAATGAACACTGAAGCTTTCTTT
>TRBV7-3|TRBJ2-7|.|.
CASSSGTTYEQYF
TGTGCCAGCAGCTCCGGGACCACCTACGAGCAGTACTTC
>TRBV11-1|TRBJ1-1|.|once
CASSLVGGNTEAFF
TGTGCCAGCAGCTTAGTAGGCGGGAACACTGAAGCTTTCTTT
>TRBV29-1|TRBJ1-2|.|.
CSVPRGGGYGYTF
TGCAGCGTCCCCCGGGGTGGGGGCTATGGCTACACCTTC
>TRBV19|TRBJ2-1|.|.
CASSRTLYNEQFF
TGTGCCAGTAGCCGAACACTATACAATGAGCAGTTCTTC
>TRBV5-1|TRBJ2-1|TRBD2|.
CASTPAGGYNEQFF
TGCGCCAGCACCCCGGCGGGGGGGTACAATGAGCAGTTCTTC
>TRBV15|TRBJ2-7|.|.
CATSSRRSNEQYF
TGTGCCACCAGCTCCCGAAGGTCGAATGAGCAGTACTTC
>TRBV10-2|TRBJ1-1|TRBD1|.
CASSDRGRSAFF
TGCGCCAGCAGTGACAGGGGGAGATCGGCTTTCTTT
>TRBV7-2|TRBJ1-1|.|once
CASSLGREGTEAFF
TGTGCCAGCAGCTTAGGCAGGGAGGGTACTGAAGCTTTCTTT
>TRBV30|TRBJ1-4|.|.
CAWSPQVEKLFF
TGTGCCTGGAGTCCTCAAGTAGAAAAACTGTTTTTT
>TRBV4-1|TRBJ2-7|TRBD1|once
CASSQDRPGGIPSYEQYF
TGCGCCAGCAGCCAAGATAGACCAGGGGGCATCCCCTCCTACGAGCAGTACTTC
>TRBV6-5|TRBJ2-2|.|.
CASRSDSPNTGELFF
TGTGCCAGCAGATCGGACAGCCCGAACACCGGGGAGCTGTTTTTT
>TRBV15|TRBJ2-7|.|.
CATSRDAGASSYEQYF
TGTGCCACCAGCAGAGATGCAGGGGCGAGCTCCTACGAGCAGTACTTC
>TRBV10-3|TRBJ2-3|.|.
CAIKPDTDTQYF
TGTGCCATCAAGCCAGACACAGATACGCAGTATTTT
>TRBV2|TRBJ1-6|TRBD1|.
CASRAGTGGSPLHF
TGTGCCAGCAGGGCCGGGACAGGAGGTTCACCCCTCCACTTT
>TRBV9|TRBJ2-7|TRBD1|.
CASSDIPGQGINEQYF
TGTGCCAGCAGCGACATACCGGGACAGGGGATAAACGAGCAGTACTTC
>TRBV6-1|TRBJ1-1|TRBD1|.
CASRGTGGTVSGAFF
TGTGCCAGCAGGGGGACAGGGGGCACAGTTTCGGGAGCTTTCTTT
>TRBV6-6|TRBJ1-6|.|.
CASSYGEGYNSPLHF
TGTGCCAGCAGTTACGGGGAAGGGTATAATTCACCCCTCCACTTT
>TRBV27|TRBJ2-7|TRBD1|.
CASSIEPPGQGGYEQYF
TGTGCCAGCAGCATCGAACCACCGGGACAGGGTGGTTACGAGCAGTACTTC
>TRBV5-1|TRBJ1-6|.|once
CASAQGRVYNSPLHF
TGCGCCAGCGCTCAGGGGAGGGTTTATAATTCACCCCTCCACTTT
>TRBV14|TRBJ2-1|.|once
CASSQERVGGYYNEQFF
TGTGCCAGCAGCCAAGAAAGGGTTGGGGGATACTACAATGAGCAGTTCTTC
>TRBV5-5|TRBJ1-2|TRBD1|.
CASSLAPDRGQYGYTF
TGTGCCAGCAGCTTGGCTCCGGACAGGGGGCAATATGGCTACACCTTC
>TRBV11-2|TRBJ2-1|.|.
CASSAPGSSFPGNEQFF
TGTGCCAGCAGCGCGCCCGGTAGTTCATTCCCCGGCAATGAGCAGTTCTTC
>TRBV5-1|TRBJ1-3|.|.
CASSFRGIDSGNTIYF
TGCGCCAGCAGCTTTAGGGGTATAGACTCTGGAAACACCATATATTTT
>TRBV5-8|TRBJ1-5|TRBD1|.
CASSIGTGRNQPQHF
TGTGCCAGCAGCATCGGGACAGGGCGCAATCAGCCCCAGCATTTT
>TRBV2|TRBJ1-1|.|.
CASSVGTEAFF
TGTGCCAGCAGTGTTGGGACGGAAGCTTTCTTT
>TRBV5-6|TRBJ1-6|.|.
CASSLVGGVGSPLHF
TGTGCCAGCAGCTTGGTCGGGGGGGTGGGGTCACCCCTCCACTTT
>TRBV9|TRBJ1-2|TRBD1|.
CASSVTGTDYGYTF
TGTGCCAGCAGCGTAACCGGGACAGACTATGGCTACACCTTC
>TRBV5-8|TRBJ1-5|.|.
CASSLGAYREQPQHF
TGTGCCAGCAGCTTGGGGGCCTACAGGGAACAGCCCCAGCATTTT
>TRBV7-3|TRBJ2-2|.|.
CASSLSGVELFF
TGTGCCAGCAGCTTATCCGGGGTAGAGCTGTTTTTT
>TRBV18|TRBJ1-5|.|.
CASSDGDLRPQHF
TGTGCCAGCTCAGACGGGGACCTCAGGCCCCAGCATTTT
>TRBV19|TRBJ2-3|TRBD2|.
CASSRFGGGTQNTDTQYF
TGTGCCAGTAGTCGGTTTGGCGGGGGGACCCAAAACACAGATACGCAGTATTTT
>TRBV6-7|TRBJ1-5|.|.
CASSYTTGRGGGNQPQHF
TGTGCCAGCAGTTACACTACGGGCCGGGGGGGTGGCAATCAGCCCCAGCATTTT
>TRBV10-3|TRBJ2-1|TRBD2|once
CAISDARGYNEQFF
TGTGCCATCAGTGATGCGCGGGGGTACAATGAGCAGTTCTTC
>TRBV5-1|TRBJ2-5|.|.
CASTMEAGRETQYF
TGCGCCAGCACCATGGAGGCAGGGCGAGAGACCCAGTACTTC
>TRBV11-2|TRBJ1-1|.|.
CASSLWRRGPGSEAFF
TGTGCCAGCAGCTTATGGCGACGGGGGCCGGGGTCTGAAGCTTTCTTT